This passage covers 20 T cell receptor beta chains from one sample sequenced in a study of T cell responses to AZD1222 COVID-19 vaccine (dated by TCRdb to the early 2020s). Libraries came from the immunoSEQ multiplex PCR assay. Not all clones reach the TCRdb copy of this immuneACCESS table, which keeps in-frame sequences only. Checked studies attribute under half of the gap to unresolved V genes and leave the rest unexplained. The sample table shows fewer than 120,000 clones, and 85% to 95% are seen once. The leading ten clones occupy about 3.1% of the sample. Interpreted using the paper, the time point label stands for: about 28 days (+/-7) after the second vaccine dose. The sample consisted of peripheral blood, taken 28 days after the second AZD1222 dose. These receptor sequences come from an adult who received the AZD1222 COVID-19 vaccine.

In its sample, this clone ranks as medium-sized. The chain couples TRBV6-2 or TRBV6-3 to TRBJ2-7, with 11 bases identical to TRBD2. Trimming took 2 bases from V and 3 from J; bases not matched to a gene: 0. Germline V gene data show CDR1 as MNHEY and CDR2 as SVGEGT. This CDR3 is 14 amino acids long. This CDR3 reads CASSYGTSGYEQYF. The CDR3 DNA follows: TGTGCCAGCAGTTACGGGACTAGCGGCTACGAGCAGTACTTC.

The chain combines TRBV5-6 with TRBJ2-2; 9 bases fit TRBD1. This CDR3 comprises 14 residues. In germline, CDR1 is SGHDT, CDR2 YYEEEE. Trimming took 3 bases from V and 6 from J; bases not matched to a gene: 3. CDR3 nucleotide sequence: TGTGCCAGCAGCTGGGGGACAGGGCCCGGGGAGCTGTTTTTT. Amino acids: CASSWGTGPGELFF.

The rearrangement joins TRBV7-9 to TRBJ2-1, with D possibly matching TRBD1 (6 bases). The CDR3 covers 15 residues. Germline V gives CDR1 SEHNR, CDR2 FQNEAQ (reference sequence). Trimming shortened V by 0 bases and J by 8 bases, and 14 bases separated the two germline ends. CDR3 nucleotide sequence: TGTGCCAGCAGCTTAGCCCCTGGGCAGGGGCATGAGCAGTTCTTC. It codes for CASSLAPGQGHEQFF.

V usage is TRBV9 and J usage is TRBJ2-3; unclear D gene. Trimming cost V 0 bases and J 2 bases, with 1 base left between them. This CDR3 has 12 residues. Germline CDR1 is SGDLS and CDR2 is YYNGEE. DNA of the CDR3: TGTGCCAGCAGCGTAGCCACAGATACGCAGTATTTT. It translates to CASSVATDTQYF.

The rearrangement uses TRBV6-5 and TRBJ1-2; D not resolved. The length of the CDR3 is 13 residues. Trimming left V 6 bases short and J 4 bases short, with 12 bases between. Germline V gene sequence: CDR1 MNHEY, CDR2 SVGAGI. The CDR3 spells CASSSTSIYGYTF. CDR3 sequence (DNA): TGTGCCAGCAGCTCAACCTCGATCTATGGCTACACCTTC.

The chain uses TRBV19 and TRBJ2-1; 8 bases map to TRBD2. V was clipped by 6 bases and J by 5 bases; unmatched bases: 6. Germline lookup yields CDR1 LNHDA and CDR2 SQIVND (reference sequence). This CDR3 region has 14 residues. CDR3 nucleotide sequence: TGTGCCAGTAGGCGGGCGGGGGGCCACAATGAGCAGTTCTTC. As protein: CASRRAGGHNEQFF.

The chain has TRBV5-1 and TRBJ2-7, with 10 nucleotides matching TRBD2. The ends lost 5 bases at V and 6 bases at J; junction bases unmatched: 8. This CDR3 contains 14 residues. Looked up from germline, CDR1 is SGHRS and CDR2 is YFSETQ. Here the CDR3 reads CASRPEWTSGEQYF. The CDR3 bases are TGCGCCAGCAGACCTGAATGGACTAGCGGCGAGCAGTACTTC.

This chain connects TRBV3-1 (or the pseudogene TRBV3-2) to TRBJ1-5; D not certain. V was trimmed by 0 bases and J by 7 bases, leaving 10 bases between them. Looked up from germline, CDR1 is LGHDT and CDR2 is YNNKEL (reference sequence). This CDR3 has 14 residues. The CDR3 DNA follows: TGTGCCAGCAGCCAAGATCGGGGAGGACAGCCCCAGCATTTT. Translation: CASSQDRGGQPQHF.

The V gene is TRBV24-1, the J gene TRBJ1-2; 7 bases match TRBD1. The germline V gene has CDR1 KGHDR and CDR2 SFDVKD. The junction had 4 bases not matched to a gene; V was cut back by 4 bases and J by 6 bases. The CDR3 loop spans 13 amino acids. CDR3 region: CATSEGTAHGYTF. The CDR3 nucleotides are TGTGCCACCAGTGAAGGGACAGCTCATGGCTACACCTTC.

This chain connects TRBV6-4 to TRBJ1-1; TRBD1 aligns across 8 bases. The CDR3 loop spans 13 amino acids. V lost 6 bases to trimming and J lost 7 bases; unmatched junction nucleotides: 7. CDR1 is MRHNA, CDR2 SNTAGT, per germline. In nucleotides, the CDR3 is TGTGCCAGCAGAGGGACAGGAGGAGTTGAAGCTTTCTTT. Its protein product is CASRGTGGVEAFF.

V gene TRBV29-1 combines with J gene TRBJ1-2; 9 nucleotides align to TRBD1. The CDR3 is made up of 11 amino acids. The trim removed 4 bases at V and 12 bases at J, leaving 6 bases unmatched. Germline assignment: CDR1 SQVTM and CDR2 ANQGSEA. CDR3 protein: CSVADRGVHTF. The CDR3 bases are TGCAGCGTTGCAGACAGGGGGGTCCACACCTTC.

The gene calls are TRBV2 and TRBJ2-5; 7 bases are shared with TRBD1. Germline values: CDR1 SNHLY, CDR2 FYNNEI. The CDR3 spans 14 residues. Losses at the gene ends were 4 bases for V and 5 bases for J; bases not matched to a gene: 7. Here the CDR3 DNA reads TGTGCCAGCAGTGTACAGGGGTTTTCGGAGACCCAGTACTTC. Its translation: CASSVQGFSETQYF.

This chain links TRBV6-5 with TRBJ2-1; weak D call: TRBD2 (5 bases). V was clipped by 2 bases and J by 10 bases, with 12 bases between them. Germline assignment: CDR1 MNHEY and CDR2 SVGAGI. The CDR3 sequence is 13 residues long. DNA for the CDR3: TGTGCCAGCAGTTACGCGGGTATCCAAGAGCAGTTCTTC. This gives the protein CASSYAGIQEQFF.

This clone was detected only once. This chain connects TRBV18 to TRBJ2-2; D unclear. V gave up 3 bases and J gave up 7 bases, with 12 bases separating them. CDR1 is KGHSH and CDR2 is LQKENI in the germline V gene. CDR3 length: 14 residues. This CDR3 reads CASSPSRWYGELFF. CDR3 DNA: TGTGCCAGCTCACCCTCTAGGTGGTACGGGGAGCTGTTTTTT.

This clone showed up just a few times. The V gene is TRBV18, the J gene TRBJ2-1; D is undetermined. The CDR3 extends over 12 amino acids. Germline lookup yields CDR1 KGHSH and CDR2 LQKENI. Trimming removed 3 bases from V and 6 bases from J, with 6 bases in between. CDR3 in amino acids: CASSPNSNEQFF. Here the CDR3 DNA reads TGTGCCAGCTCACCGAATTCCAATGAGCAGTTCTTC.

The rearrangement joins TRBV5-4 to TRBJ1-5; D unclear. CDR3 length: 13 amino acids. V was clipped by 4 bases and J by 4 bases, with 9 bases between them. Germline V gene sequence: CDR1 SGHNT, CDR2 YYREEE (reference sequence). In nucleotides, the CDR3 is TGTGCCAGCAGCCCAGCACCGAATCAGCCCCAGCATTTT. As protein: CASSPAPNQPQHF.

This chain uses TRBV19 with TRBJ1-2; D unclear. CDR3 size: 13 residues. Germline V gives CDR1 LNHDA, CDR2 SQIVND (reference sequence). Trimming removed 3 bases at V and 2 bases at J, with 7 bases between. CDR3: CASSIGLNYGYTF. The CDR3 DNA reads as TGTGCCAGTAGTATCGGTCTAAACTATGGCTACACCTTC.

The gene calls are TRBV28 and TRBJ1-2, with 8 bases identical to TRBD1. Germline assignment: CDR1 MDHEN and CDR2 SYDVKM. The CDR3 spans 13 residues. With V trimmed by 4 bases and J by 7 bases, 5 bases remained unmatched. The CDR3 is CASSWQGARGYTF. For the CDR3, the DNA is TGTGCCAGCAGTTGGCAGGGGGCGCGTGGCTACACCTTC.

For the CDR3, the DNA is TGTGCCAGCTCCCCCGACAGTTTCGAGCAGTACTTC. This translates into CASSPDSFEQYF. The rearrangement joins TRBV18 to TRBJ2-7; weak D call: TRBD1 (5 bases). This CDR3 comprises 12 residues. V dropped 6 bases and J dropped 6 bases, with 12 bases sitting between them. Germline CDR1 is KGHSH and CDR2 is LQKENI.

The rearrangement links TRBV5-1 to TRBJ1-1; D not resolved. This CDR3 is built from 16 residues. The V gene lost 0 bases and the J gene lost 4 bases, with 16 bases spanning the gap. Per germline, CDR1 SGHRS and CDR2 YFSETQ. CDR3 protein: CASSLGYGDRGTEAFF. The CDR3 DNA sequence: TGCGCCAGCAGCTTGGGGTATGGGGATCGGGGCACTGAAGCTTTCTTT. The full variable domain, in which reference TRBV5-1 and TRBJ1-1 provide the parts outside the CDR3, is KAGVTQTPRYLIKTRGQQVTLSCSPISGHRSVSWYQQTPGQGLQFLFEYFSETQRNKGNFPGRFSGRQFSNSRSEMNVSTLELGDSALYLCASSLGYGDRGTEAFFGQGTRLTVV.